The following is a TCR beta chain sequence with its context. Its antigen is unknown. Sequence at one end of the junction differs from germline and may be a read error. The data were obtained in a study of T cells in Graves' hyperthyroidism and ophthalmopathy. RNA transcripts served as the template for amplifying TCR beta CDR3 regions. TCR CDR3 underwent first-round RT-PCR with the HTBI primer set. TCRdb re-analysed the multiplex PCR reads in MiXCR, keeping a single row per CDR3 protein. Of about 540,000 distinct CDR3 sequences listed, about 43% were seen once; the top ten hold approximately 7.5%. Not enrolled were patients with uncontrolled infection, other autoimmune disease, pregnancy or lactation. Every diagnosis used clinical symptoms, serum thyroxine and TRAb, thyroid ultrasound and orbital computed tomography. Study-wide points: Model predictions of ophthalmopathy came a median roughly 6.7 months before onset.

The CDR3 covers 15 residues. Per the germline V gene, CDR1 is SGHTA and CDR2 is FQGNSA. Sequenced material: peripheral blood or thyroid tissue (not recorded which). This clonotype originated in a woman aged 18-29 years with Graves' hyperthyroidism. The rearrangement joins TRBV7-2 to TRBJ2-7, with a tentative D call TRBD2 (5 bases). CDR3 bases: TGCGCCAGCAGCCAAGTACTAAGCGGCTCCTACGAGCAGTACTTC. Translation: CASSQVLSGSYEQYF.